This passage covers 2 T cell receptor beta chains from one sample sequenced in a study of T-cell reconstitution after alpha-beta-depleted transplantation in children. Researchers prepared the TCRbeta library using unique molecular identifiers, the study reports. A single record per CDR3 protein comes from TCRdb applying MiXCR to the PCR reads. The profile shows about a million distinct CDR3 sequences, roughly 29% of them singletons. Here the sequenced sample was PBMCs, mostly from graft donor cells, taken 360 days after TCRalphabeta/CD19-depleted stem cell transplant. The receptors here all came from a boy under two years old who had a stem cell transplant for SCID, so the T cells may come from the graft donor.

The CDR3 DNA reads as TGTGCCAGCAGTGAACTGGGGGACGGGATCACCGGGGAGCTGTTTTTT. Residues: CASSELGDGITGELFF. V usage is TRBV2 and J usage is TRBJ2-2; D might be TRBD1 or TRBD2, each matching 5 bases. The ends were cut back, 2 bases at V and 4 bases at J, with 14 bases in the middle. Germline V gives CDR1 SNHLY, CDR2 FYNNEI. The CDR3 contains 16 residues.

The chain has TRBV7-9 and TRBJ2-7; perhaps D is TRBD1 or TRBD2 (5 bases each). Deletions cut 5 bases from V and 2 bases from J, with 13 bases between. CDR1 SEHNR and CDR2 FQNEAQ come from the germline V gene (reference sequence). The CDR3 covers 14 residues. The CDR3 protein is CASSPLGVPYEQYF. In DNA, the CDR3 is TGTGCCAGCAGCCCTCTGGGGGTCCCCTACGAGCAGTACTTC.